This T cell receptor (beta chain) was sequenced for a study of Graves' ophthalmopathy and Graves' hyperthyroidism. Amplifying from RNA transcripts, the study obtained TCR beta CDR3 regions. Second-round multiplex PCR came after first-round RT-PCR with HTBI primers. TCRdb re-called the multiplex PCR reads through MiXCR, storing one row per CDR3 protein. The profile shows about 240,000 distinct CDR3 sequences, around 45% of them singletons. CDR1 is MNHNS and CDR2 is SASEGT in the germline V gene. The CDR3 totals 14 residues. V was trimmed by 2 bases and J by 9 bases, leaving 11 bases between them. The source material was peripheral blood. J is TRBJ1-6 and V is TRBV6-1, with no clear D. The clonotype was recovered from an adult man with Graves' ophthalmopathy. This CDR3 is CASSESGLGSPLHF. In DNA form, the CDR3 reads TGTGCCAGCAGTGAAAGCGGGTTAGGTTCACCCCTCCACTTT.